These 24 T cell receptor beta chains share one sample of origin, sequenced in a study of CD8+ T cells in alopecia areata. Described treatment: oral pan-JAK inhibitor, 5-10 mg twice daily. cDNA reverse transcribed from extracted RNA served as the sequencing template. Measured with immunoSEQ multiplex PCR; TCRdb has only the in-frame clones, and not every one. The sample carries about 150,000 clones, about 71% recorded once. Source: CD4+ T cells sorted from blood, taken at week 4, from a patient treated with tofacitinib. These receptors all come from a human donor with alopecia areata.

V usage is TRBV25-1 and J usage is TRBJ1-6; D remains ambiguous. V was pared by 6 bases and J by 14 bases, with 11 bases between. CDR3 length: 11 residues. Germline loops: CDR1 MGHDK, CDR2 SYGVNS. The CDR3 bases are TGTGCCAGCAGCGCCAGTTTCGCCCTCCACTTT. Translation: CASSASFALHF.

As concerns this clone: The same CDR3 can be traced to other DNA sequences in this sample. The chain links TRBV27 to TRBJ2-7, with 7 bases matching TRBD1. The V gene end was trimmed by 3 bases and the J gene end by 4 bases; junction bases not matched to a gene: 0. CDR3 size: 12 residues. The germline V gene has CDR1 MNHEY and CDR2 SMNVEV (reference sequence). The CDR3 here is CASSLTGYEQYF. In DNA, the CDR3 is TGTGCCAGCAGTTTGACAGGGTACGAGCAGTACTTC.

The chain couples TRBV29-1 to TRBJ1-4; no definite D call. The ends were cut back, 0 bases at V and 5 bases at J, with 7 bases in the middle. The germline V gene has CDR1 SQVTM and CDR2 ANQGSEA. The CDR3 covers 13 residues. The DNA of the CDR3 is TGCAGCGTTGAAGACACAGTGAATGAAAAACTGTTTTTT. It encodes CSVEDTVNEKLFF.

The chain recombines TRBV30 with TRBJ2-7; possible D gene TRBD2, 5 bases. This CDR3 comprises 13 residues. The germline V gene has CDR1 GTSNPN and CDR2 SVGIG (reference sequence). The CDR3 protein is CAYRRVLTYEQYF. CDR3 DNA: TGTGCTTACCGGCGGGTCTTAACCTACGAGCAGTACTTC. Full variable domain (rest looked up from reference TRBV30 and TRBJ2-7): SQTIHQWPATLVQPVGSPLSLECTVEGTSNPNLYWYRQAAGRGLQLLFYSVGIGQISSEVPQNLSASRPQDRQFILSSKKLLLSDSGFYLCAYRRVLTYEQYFGPGTRLTVT.

The chain recombines TRBV2 with TRBJ2-3; unclear D gene. V was cut by 8 bases and J by 4 bases, with 13 bases left in between. CDR1 and CDR2 (germline): SNHLY, FYNNEI. The CDR3 is made up of 13 amino acids. Here the CDR3 DNA reads TGTGCCAGCTCCCAATACGAGGCAGATACGCAGTATTTT. As protein: CASSQYEADTQYF.

This clone was counted a single time. V and J are TRBV6-1 and TRBJ2-5; D unclear. The ends were cut back, 5 bases at V and 5 bases at J, with 18 bases in the middle. Germline V gene sequence: CDR1 MNHNS, CDR2 SASEGT. This CDR3 comprises 15 residues. In DNA, the CDR3 is TGTGCCAGCAGTTCGCCGCGGATGGAAATTGAGACCCAGTACTTC. Translation: CASSSPRMEIETQYF.

The V gene is TRBV6-5, the J gene TRBJ2-2; D unresolved. CDR3 size: 13 residues. Looked up from germline, CDR1 is MNHEY and CDR2 is SVGAGI. Trimming removed 5 bases at V and 1 base at J, with 5 bases between. In DNA form, the CDR3 reads TGTGCCAGCAGTACCAGGAACACCGGGGAGCTGTTTTTT. Translated: CASSTRNTGELFF.

This clone was recorded only once. The chain employs TRBV27 and TRBJ2-3; D possibly corresponds to TRBD1 (6 bases). This CDR3 comprises 13 residues. V was shortened by 3 bases and J by 7 bases, with 11 bases between the two germline ends. CDR1 is MNHEY, CDR2 SMNVEV, per germline (reference sequence). This chain's CDR3 is CASSLNGGNTQYF. CDR3 in DNA: TGTGCCAGCAGTTTGAATGGGGGCAATACGCAGTATTTT.

The chain has TRBV18 and TRBJ1-1; no clear D gene. This CDR3 has 16 residues. Germline values: CDR1 KGHSH, CDR2 LQKENI. V was clipped by 6 bases and J by 0 bases, with 17 bases between them. The CDR3 DNA sequence: TGTGCCAGCTCGACTAGCTCGGAGGGAATGAACACTGAAGCTTTCTTT. Residues: CASSTSSEGMNTEAFF.

This rearrangement joins TRBV2 to TRBJ2-7; TRBD1 matches at 8 bases. CDR1 SNHLY and CDR2 FYNNEI come from the germline V gene. The CDR3 is 14 residues long. With V trimmed by 4 bases and J by 7 bases, 9 bases remained unmatched. This CDR3 reads CASSAFQGASEQYF. The CDR3 DNA sequence: TGTGCCAGCAGTGCGTTCCAGGGGGCAAGTGAGCAGTACTTC.

This clone turned up a few times. The rearrangement uses TRBV5-1 and TRBJ2-7, with 7 bases lining up with TRBD1. The V gene's germline CDR1 is SGHRS and CDR2 YFSETQ. CDR3 size: 16 residues. With V trimmed by 2 bases and J by 2 bases, 10 bases remained unmatched. The CDR3 protein is CASSLRSGTATYEQYF. Here the CDR3 DNA reads TGCGCCAGCAGCTTACGATCGGGGACAGCTACCTACGAGCAGTACTTC.

There are a few counts of this clone. V and J are TRBV18 and TRBJ1-2, with TRBD1 identical over 8 bases. V lost 3 bases, J lost 4 bases, and 1 base stayed unmatched. The CDR3 totals 13 residues. Germline V gene lookup returns CDR1 KGHSH and CDR2 LQKENI. The CDR3 reads CASSPDRVYGYTF. CDR3 nucleotide sequence: TGTGCCAGCTCACCGGACAGGGTCTATGGCTACACCTTC.

This clone came up once. The V gene is TRBV30, the J gene TRBJ1-2; possible D gene TRBD1, 5 bases. V lost 7 bases, J lost 7 bases, and 16 bases lay in between. The CDR3 spans 12 residues. Per the germline V gene, CDR1 is GTSNPN and CDR2 is SVGIG (reference sequence). The CDR3 DNA reads as TGTGCCTTAAGCAGGGAAGTAGGTGGCTACACCTTC. Residues: CALSREVGGYTF.

This sequence joins TRBV9 and TRBJ1-5, with 7 bases that match TRBD1. With 0 bases clipped from V and 3 bases from J, the junction kept 3 bases outside the gene matches. The CDR3 spans 15 residues. CDR1 and CDR2 (germline): SGDLS, YYNGEE. CDR3 bases: TGTGCCAGCAGCGTAGGGACAGGCCTCAATCAGCCCCAGCATTTT. Translating gives CASSVGTGLNQPQHF.

The chain has TRBV5-1 and TRBJ2-7; 9 bases fit TRBD1. The CDR3 is 15 residues long. The V gene's germline CDR1 is SGHRS and CDR2 YFSETQ. The V gene end was trimmed by 0 bases and the J gene end by 9 bases; junction bases not matched to a gene: 10. CDR3 in DNA: TGCGCCAGCAGCTTGGCGGAACAGGGGGCAGGAGGGCAGTACTTC. Its protein product is CASSLAEQGAGGQYF.

Concerning this clone: The sample has other DNA sequences that encode this CDR3 too. This chain links TRBV7-2 with TRBJ2-1; 8 bases agree with TRBD2. The CDR3 contains 15 residues. Per the germline V gene, CDR1 is SGHTA and CDR2 is FQGNSA. Trimming cost V 3 bases and J 2 bases; bases outside gene matches: 3. In DNA, the CDR3 is TGTGCCAGCAGCTTGGGCGGGGGGCCCTACAATGAGCAGTTCTTC. Its protein is CASSLGGGPYNEQFF.

This clone was counted between two and nine times. An end of the junction does not agree with germline; a read error may underlie this. The V and J genes are TRBV10-3 and TRBJ2-7; 8 bases align to TRBD1. The CDR3 has 13 residues. From germline, CDR1 is ENHRY and CDR2 SYGVKD. CDR3 sequence (DNA): TGTGCCAGCAGTAATCGACAGGGGTACGAGCAGTACTTC. Translated, it gives CASSNRQGYEQYF.

A single count supports this clone. The chain couples TRBV9 to TRBJ2-6, with 8 bases fitting TRBD1. The CDR3 runs to 15 residues. Germline trimming cut 3 bases from V and 8 bases from J; bases unmatched to any gene: 7. Germline values: CDR1 SGDLS, CDR2 YYNGEE. The CDR3 loop reads CASSDRGLGSNVLTF. As DNA, the CDR3 is TGTGCCAGCAGCGACAGGGGGTTAGGGTCCAACGTCCTGACTTTC. The complete variable domain, with remaining parts taken from reference TRBV9 and TRBJ2-6, reads DSGVTQTPKHLITATGQRVTLRCSPRSGDLSVYWYQQSLDQGLQFLIQYYNGEERAKGNILERFSAQQFPDLHSELNLSSLELGDSALYFCASSDRGLGSNVLTFGAGSRLTVL.

The V call is TRBV27, the J call TRBJ2-2; either TRBD1 or TRBD2 may fit D (6 bases each). V was clipped by 5 bases and J by 2 bases, with 18 bases between them. Looked up from germline, CDR1 is MNHEY and CDR2 is SMNVEV (reference sequence). The CDR3 consists of 17 residues. CDR3 residues: CASSLRVGGVNTGELFF. The CDR3 DNA reads as TGTGCCAGCAGTCTCAGGGTGGGGGGCGTTAACACCGGGGAGCTGTTTTTT.

This chain links TRBV5-1 with TRBJ1-6; D is ambiguous. The CDR3 sequence is 14 residues long. CDR1 SGHRS and CDR2 YFSETQ come from the germline V gene. The V and J ends lost 0 bases and 6 bases respectively, with 7 bases between them. CDR3 amino acids: CASSLAPLNSPLHF. CDR3 sequence (DNA): TGCGCCAGCAGCTTGGCCCCGCTTAATTCACCCCTCCACTTT.

This clone came up a few times. The gene calls are TRBV25-1 and TRBJ1-2; D remains unclear. The CDR3 runs to 11 residues. Trimming took off 4 bases at V and 8 bases at J, with 8 bases between the two ends. Germline V lookup: CDR1 MGHDK, CDR2 SYGVNS. The CDR3 region is CASSAVGGYTF. The CDR3 coding sequence is TGTGCCAGCAGTGCCGTAGGCGGCTACACCTTC.

This sequence joins TRBV10-3 and TRBJ2-3; D may match TRBD1 or TRBD2 (6 bases each). Per germline, CDR1 ENHRY and CDR2 SYGVKD. The CDR3 covers 13 residues. V lost 3 bases and J lost 4, with 8 bases in between. The CDR3 loop is CAISDGGPDTQYF. The CDR3 nucleotides read TGTGCCATCAGTGACGGGGGCCCAGATACGCAGTATTTT.

The genes are TRBV30 and TRBJ1-5; D possibly corresponds to TRBD1 (6 bases). Deletions cut 5 bases from V and 3 bases from J, with 11 bases between. Germline loops: CDR1 GTSNPN, CDR2 SVGIG (reference sequence). The CDR3 spans 13 residues. CDR3 amino acids: CAWADRDNQPQHF. The CDR3 coding sequence is TGTGCCTGGGCGGACAGAGACAATCAGCCCCAGCATTTT.

This clone was recorded a few times. The J gene is TRBJ2-3, the V gene TRBV6-4; D gene uncertain. The CDR3 spans 13 residues. In germline, CDR1 is MRHNA, CDR2 SNTAGT. The ends were cut back, 2 bases at V and 0 bases at J, with 3 bases in the middle. Written as DNA, the CDR3 is TGTGCCAGCAGTGACGGTAGCACAGATACGCAGTATTTT. Protein sequence: CASSDGSTDTQYF.